This TCR beta chain is drawn from a study of blood T cell repertoires in COVID-19. Sequencing was performed with immunoSEQ multiplex PCR; in TCRdb, only in-frame clones are kept and a portion is missing. In the table there are about 240,000 clones, approximately 83% of which are singletons. This CDR3 is 12 amino acids long. Looked up from germline, CDR1 is SGHDT and CDR2 is YYEEEE. Germline trimming cut 4 bases from V and 9 bases from J; bases unmatched to any gene: 4. What was sequenced was PBMCs or T cells enriched from blood (not recorded which). The V call is TRBV5-6, the J call TRBJ2-1; 7 bases fit TRBD2. The sequence derives from a woman between 35 and 50 years old who had been exposed to COVID-19. The CDR3 nucleotides read TGTGCCAGCAGCCCGGGAGGCGGTGAGCAGTTCTTC. As protein: CASSPGGGEQFF.